The 20 T cell receptor beta chains listed next were all sequenced from one sample in a study of blood T cell repertoires in COVID-19 (dated by TCRdb to about 2020). Library method: the immunoSEQ multiplex PCR assay. As stored in TCRdb, this immuneACCESS dataset retains in-frame rearrangements with V and J assigned. A fraction of the clones does not appear; measured against another copy, unresolved V genes explain less than half of the discrepancy, and the remainder lacks a known reason. The sample data list a few hundred thousand clones, and approximately 92% of these were observed just once. About 7% of the sample rests with the top ten. Material for sequencing was peripheral blood. The receptors were sampled from a woman in her twenties or thirties with COVID-19, enrolled during active disease.

The chain joins TRBV2 to TRBJ1-4, with D hard to call. CDR1 and CDR2 (germline): SNHLY, FYNNEI. Trimming removed 4 bases at V and 0 bases at J, with 9 bases between. The CDR3 covers 15 residues. CDR3 sequence: CASSGGGSTNEKLFF. CDR3 bases: TGTGCCAGCAGTGGGGGAGGGTCAACTAATGAAAAACTGTTTTTT.

The chain carries TRBV11-2 and TRBJ1-3, with TRBD1 matching over 7 bases. CDR3 size: 15 residues. After removal of 6 bases from V and 1 base from J, the junction contained 6 bases not matched to a gene. Germline loops: CDR1 SGHAT, CDR2 FQNNGV. The CDR3, as DNA: TGTGCCAGCAGAAGGATACAGGGGTCTGGAAACACCATATATTTT. Translated, it gives CASRRIQGSGNTIYF.

The rearrangement links TRBV6-2 or TRBV6-3 to TRBJ1-2; no firm D call. Deletions cut 6 bases from V and 5 bases from J, with 10 bases between. Germline V CDR1 and CDR2: MNHEY, SVGEGT. This CDR3 is 12 amino acids long. In DNA, the CDR3 is TGTGCCAGCAGCCTTCTTTCGTATGGCTACACCTTC. It yields the protein CASSLLSYGYTF.

The chain has TRBV4-1 and TRBJ2-1; 7 positions agree with TRBD2. Germline V gene data show CDR1 as MGHRA and CDR2 as YSYEKL. V shed 0 bases and J 7 bases; nucleotides not matched to a gene: 12. CDR3 length equals 17 residues. The CDR3 bases are TGCGCCAGCAGCCAAGAGGGGGGGGAAGGGTCCGCAAATGAGCAGTTCTTC. As protein: CASSQEGGEGSANEQFF.

V is TRBV24-1 and J is TRBJ2-1; 8 bases map to TRBD2. This CDR3 comprises 18 residues. CDR1 and CDR2 from the germline V gene are KGHDR and SFDVKD. J gave up 7 bases and V 3 bases, and 16 bases lay outside the gene matches. CDR3 loop: CATSDRDTGTSRHNEQFF. The DNA of the CDR3 is TGTGCCACCAGTGATAGAGATACCGGGACTAGTCGTCATAATGAGCAGTTCTTC.

This sequence joins TRBV5-6 and TRBJ1-1, with D possibly TRBD1 on 5 matching bases. CDR1 is SGHDT, CDR2 YYEEEE, per germline. The V end was cut by 4 bases, the J end by 1 base, with 14 bases between. The CDR3 contains 15 residues. The CDR3 DNA reads as TGTGCCAGCAGCAGGGGCAGGGTAACGAACACTGAAGCTTTCTTT. The encoded protein is CASSRGRVTNTEAFF.

The chain combines TRBV24-1 with TRBJ2-2; D unclear. The CDR3 length is 14 residues. Trimming cost V 3 bases and J 0 bases, with 4 bases left between them. CDR1 and CDR2 from the germline V gene are KGHDR and SFDVKD. The CDR3 here is CATSDLANTGELFF. The CDR3 DNA sequence: TGTGCCACCAGTGATCTCGCGAACACCGGGGAGCTGTTTTTT.

The gene calls are TRBV4-2 and TRBJ2-1; TRBD2 matches 9 bases. The germline gives CDR1 LGHNA, CDR2 YNFKEQ. The CDR3 runs to 19 residues. J was trimmed by 4 bases and V by 3 bases; bases with no gene match: 16. The DNA of the CDR3 is TGTGCCAGCAGCCAGCCCCCAGTAGGGCTAGCGGGATTGTACAATGAGCAGTTCTTC. It codes for CASSQPPVGLAGLYNEQFF.

The V gene is TRBV7-9, the J gene TRBJ2-3; TRBD2 matches 13 bases. Losses at the gene ends were 6 bases for V and 4 bases for J; bases not matched to a gene: 16. The CDR3 consists of 19 residues. Germline lookup yields CDR1 SEHNR and CDR2 FQNEAQ (reference sequence). The CDR3 loop is CASRSTGPLAGGLSDTQYF. CDR3 in DNA: TGTGCCAGCAGATCGACAGGGCCACTAGCGGGAGGGCTCTCAGATACGCAGTATTTT.

The chain uses TRBV5-4 and TRBJ1-1; perhaps TRBD1 as D (6 bases). Trimming removed 4 bases from V and 1 base from J, with 20 bases in between. The CDR3 runs to 17 residues. Germline V CDR1 and CDR2: SGHNT, YYREEE (reference sequence). The DNA for the CDR3 is TGTGCCAGCAGCAAAACCGGGACAAGGTGGACGAACACTGAAGCTTTCTTT. It encodes CASSKTGTRWTNTEAFF.

The genes are TRBV21-1 and TRBJ2-7; TRBD2, the table's D call, was not compared with the DNA. TRBV21-1 is a recognized pseudogene. This CDR3 spans 18 amino acids. Written as DNA, the CDR3 is TGTGCCAGCAGCAAAGTTGGACTAGCGGGCCTCCCCCCCTACGAGCAGTACTTC. Residues: CASSKVGLAGLPPYEQYF.

The chain combines TRBV6-1 with TRBJ2-6; the match to TRBD1 covers 10 bases. J was trimmed by 8 bases and V by 3 bases; bases with no gene match: 7. The CDR3 is made up of 16 amino acids. Germline V gene lookup returns CDR1 MNHNS and CDR2 SASEGT. CDR3 sequence reads: CASSDRDRGFTNVLTF. The CDR3 DNA reads TGTGCCAGCAGTGACCGGGACAGGGGTTTTACCAACGTCCTGACTTTC.

Of note for this clone: The same CDR3 is also encoded by other DNA sequences in this sample. The rearrangement links TRBV6-5 to TRBJ2-3; D remains ambiguous. Looked up from germline, CDR1 is MNHEY and CDR2 is SVGAGI. V lost 6 bases, J lost 6 bases, and 10 bases lay in between. The CDR3 is 12 amino acids. CDR3 DNA sequence: TGTGCCAGCAGCCCGGCAGGCGATACGCAGTATTTT. Translation gives CASSPAGDTQYF.

The rearrangement links TRBV19 to TRBJ2-2, with D possibly being TRBD2 (6 bases). Trimming removed 4 bases at V and 5 bases at J, with 11 bases between. The CDR3 sequence is 14 residues long. Germline V gene lookup returns CDR1 LNHDA and CDR2 SQIVND (reference sequence). CDR3 region: CASSTGTPTGELFF. CDR3 nucleotide sequence: TGTGCCAGTAGTACCGGGACTCCAACCGGGGAGCTGTTTTTT.

V gene TRBV7-2 combines with J gene TRBJ1-4; D may be TRBD1 (5 bases). The CDR3 runs 15 residues. Germline V gives CDR1 SGHTA, CDR2 FQGNSA. Trimming left V 1 base short and J 7 bases short, with 13 bases between. CDR3 amino acids: CASSLGGLPSEKLFF. CDR3 nucleotide sequence: TGTGCCAGCAGCTTAGGGGGCCTGCCCAGTGAAAAACTGTTTTTT.

The CDR3 bases are TGTGCCAGCGGCCCGGAGAGCAATCAGCCCCAGCATTTT. The encoded protein is CASGPESNQPQHF. V gene TRBV28 combines with J gene TRBJ1-5; the D is unclear. This CDR3 contains 13 residues. From germline, CDR1 is MDHEN and CDR2 SYDVKM. V was cut by 8 bases and J by 1 base, with 9 bases left in between.

The chain recombines TRBV11-3 with TRBJ2-1; no clear D gene. The V gene lost 4 bases and the J gene lost 5 bases, with 9 bases spanning the gap. Germline CDR1 and CDR2: SGHNT and YENEEA. The CDR3 sequence is 13 residues long. The CDR3 DNA sequence: TGTGCCAGCAGCTCCACCGCTAACAATGAGCAGTTCTTC. The encoded protein is CASSSTANNEQFF. The entire variable domain, with the rest obtained from reference TRBV11-3 and TRBJ2-1, is as follows: EAGVVQSPRYKIIEKKQPVAFWCNPISGHNTLYWYLQNLGQGPELLIRYENEEAVDDSQLPKDRFSAERLKGVDSTLKIQPAELGDSAVYLCASSSTANNEQFFGPGTRLTVL.

The chain uses TRBV9 and TRBJ1-2; 7 nucleotides match TRBD1. V lost 3 bases, J lost 2 bases, and 13 bases stayed unmatched. Germline lookup yields CDR1 SGDLS and CDR2 YYNGEE. This CDR3 has 17 amino acids. CDR3 amino acids: CASSEGAEWASNYGYTF. CDR3 bases: TGTGCCAGCAGCGAGGGGGCAGAGTGGGCTTCCAACTATGGCTACACCTTC.

The chain combines TRBV24-1 with TRBJ2-3; no reliable D call. The CDR3 consists of 15 residues. V was clipped by 1 base and J by 4 bases, with 11 bases between them. CDR1 and CDR2 (germline): KGHDR, SFDVKD. The CDR3 protein is CATSDLTDTADTQYF. CDR3 nucleotide sequence: TGTGCCACCAGTGATTTAACCGACACGGCAGATACGCAGTATTTT.

The table lists this clone with a few counts. The rearrangement joins TRBV21-1 to TRBJ1-2; TRBD1 is the table's D call, not checked against the DNA. TRBV21-1 is a pseudogene locus. This CDR3 is 13 amino acids long. The CDR3 nucleotides read TGTGCCAGCCTACAGGGGGCTGGGTATGGCTACACCTTC. Translating gives CASLQGAGYGYTF.